Below are 21 T cell receptor beta chains sequenced from a single sample in a study of shared clonotypes between healthy human individuals. Assay: immunoSEQ multiplex PCR; the TCRdb copy retains only in-frame clones and omits some. Of around 600,000 clones listed, around 97% are singletons. The sequencing input was naive CD4+ T cells sorted from blood. Subset reported: CD45RA+ positively selected. The receptors here all came from a woman aged 30 to 39 in good health.

The chain joins TRBV21-1 to TRBJ2-7; whether TRBD1, the table's D call, matches the DNA was not checked. TRBV21-1 has pseudogene status. CDR3 size: 16 residues. CDR3 loop: CASSKFPWDNSYEQYF. CDR3 nucleotide sequence: TGTGCCAGCAGCAAATTTCCTTGGGACAACTCCTACGAGCAGTACTTC.

The chain uses TRBV19 and TRBJ2-2; D unclear. Germline CDR1 and CDR2: LNHDA and SQIVND (reference sequence). The CDR3 totals 14 residues. Trimming took off 2 bases at V and 7 bases at J, with 11 bases between the two ends. This CDR3 reads CASSIKIGGGELFF. The CDR3 coding sequence is TGTGCCAGTAGTATAAAGATAGGTGGCGGGGAGCTGTTTTTT. The full variable domain, its missing parts supplied by reference TRBV19 and TRBJ2-2, is DGGITQSPKYLFRKEGQNVTLSCEQNLNHDAMYWYRQDPGQGLRLIYYSQIVNDFQKGDIAEGYSVSREKKESFPLTVTSAQKNPTAFYLCASSIKIGGGELFFGEGSRLTVL.

CDR3 protein: CASSEGEPIQFF. The CDR3 DNA is TGTGCCAGCAGTGAGGGGGAACCAATTCAGTTCTTC. The chain links TRBV2 to TRBJ2-1; D is perhaps TRBD1 or TRBD2 (5 bases each). With 3 bases removed from V and 13 bases from J, the gap between germline ends came to 13 bases. Germline CDR1 and CDR2: SNHLY and FYNNEI. This CDR3 has 12 amino acids.

Only a few counts were recorded for this clone. The V gene is TRBV4-1, the J gene TRBJ1-5; TRBD1 aligns across 11 bases. In germline, CDR1 is MGHRA, CDR2 YSYEKL. V lost 0 bases and J lost 5; bases outside the gene matches: 9. CDR3 size: 18 residues. CDR3 bases: TGCGCCAGCAGCCAAGACTCCCCGGACAGGGGGCATCATCAGCCCCAGCATTTT. Amino acids: CASSQDSPDRGHHQPQHF.

V gene TRBV7-2 combines with J gene TRBJ2-5, with 12 bases identical to TRBD2. V lost 5 bases and J lost 5; bases outside the gene matches: 6. Looked up from germline, CDR1 is SGHTA and CDR2 is FQGNSA. The CDR3 extends over 15 amino acids. The CDR3 sequence is CASSPLAGGWETQYF. CDR3 sequence (DNA): TGTGCCAGCAGCCCTCTAGCGGGAGGGTGGGAGACCCAGTACTTC. Complete variable domain (other parts from reference TRBV7-2 and TRBJ2-5): GAGVSQSPSNKVTEKGKDVELRCDPISGHTALYWYRQSLGQGLEFLIYFQGNSAPDKSGLPSDRFSAERTGGSVSTLTIQRTQQEDSAVYLCASSPLAGGWETQYFGPGTRLLVL.

The chain links TRBV18 to TRBJ1-2; D unclear. Germline assignment: CDR1 KGHSH and CDR2 LQKENI. This CDR3 has 14 amino acids. Trimming pared 2 bases from V and 6 bases from J, leaving 13 bases between. CDR3 sequence (DNA): TGTGCCAGCTCACCAATGGATGGAACCCATGGCTACACCTTC. This encodes CASSPMDGTHGYTF.

CDR3 bases: TGTGCCAGCAGCTTTAGGTCGCGTGGCGCCGGGGAGCTGTTTTTT. Translated: CASSFRSRGAGELFF. This sequence joins TRBV11-2 and TRBJ2-2; unclear D gene. This CDR3 is built from 15 residues. The V and J ends lost 3 bases and 6 bases respectively, with 14 bases between them. The germline V gene encodes CDR1 SGHAT and CDR2 FQNNGV.

The gene calls are TRBV6-5 and TRBJ2-1; 8 bases map to TRBD1. CDR3 length: 15 amino acids. The germline V gene has CDR1 MNHEY and CDR2 SVGAGI. J gave up 8 bases and V 3 bases, and 9 bases lay outside the gene matches. This CDR3 is CASSYPGQGRDEQFF. The CDR3 nucleotides are TGTGCCAGCAGTTATCCTGGACAGGGCAGAGATGAGCAGTTCTTC.

The J gene is TRBJ1-5, the V gene TRBV5-5, with a tentative D call TRBD1 (5 bases). V was cut by 0 bases and J by 2 bases, with 15 bases left in between. Germline assignment: CDR1 SGHKS and CDR2 YYEKEE (reference sequence). The CDR3 is made up of 17 amino acids. This CDR3 reads CASSLGTGTGGNQPQHF. The CDR3 DNA reads TGTGCCAGCAGCTTGGGTACGGGGACGGGGGGCAATCAGCCCCAGCATTTT.

This chain connects TRBV5-5 to TRBJ1-5; no definite D call. V shed 0 bases and J shed 6 bases, with 10 bases lying between them. CDR1 is SGHKS and CDR2 is YYEKEE in the germline V gene (reference sequence). This CDR3 has 14 residues. CDR3 in amino acids: CASSLAHGLQPQHF. CDR3 nucleotides: TGTGCCAGCAGCTTGGCCCACGGGCTTCAGCCCCAGCATTTT.

This clone was seen only once. This chain connects TRBV28 to TRBJ1-2, with 10 bases aligning to TRBD1. V lost 4 bases, J lost 4 bases, and 6 bases stayed unmatched. Germline values: CDR1 MDHEN, CDR2 SYDVKM. The CDR3 has 15 amino acids. CDR3 in amino acids: CASSSGQGISYGYTF. The CDR3 DNA follows: TGTGCCAGCAGTTCGGGACAGGGGATTAGCTATGGCTACACCTTC.

The chain has TRBV29-1 and TRBJ2-6, with D perhaps matching TRBD1 (6 bases). The CDR3 is 14 residues long. CDR1 and CDR2 from the germline V gene are SQVTM and ANQGSEA. Trimming removed 5 bases at V and 2 bases at J, with 10 bases between. The CDR3: CSVLEGAGANVLTF. The CDR3 DNA reads as TGCAGCGTTCTTGAGGGGGCTGGGGCCAACGTCCTGACTTTC. The full variable domain, rest sourced from reference TRBV29-1 and TRBJ2-6, is SAVISQKPSRDICQRGTSLTIQCQVDSQVTMMFWYRQQPGQSLTLIATANQGSEATYESGFVIDKFPISRPNLTFSTLTVSNMSPEDSSIYLCSVLEGAGANVLTFGAGSRLTVL.

Details on this clone: Other DNA variants within this sample encode the same CDR3. As DNA, the CDR3 is TGTGCCAGCAGTTTCGGCGGGAGAGATGAGCAGTTCTTC. This gives the protein CASSFGGRDEQFF. The V gene is TRBV28, the J gene TRBJ2-1; 7 nucleotides line up with TRBD2. Looked up from germline, CDR1 is MDHEN and CDR2 is SYDVKM. Trimming at V came to 3 bases and at J to 8 bases, leaving 4 bases not matched to a gene. CDR3 length: 13 amino acids.

The genes are TRBV28 and TRBJ1-2; 8 bases are shared with TRBD1. The V gene's germline CDR1 is MDHEN and CDR2 SYDVKM. The CDR3 length is 15 residues. The V segment lost 6 bases and the J segment 7 bases; nucleotides outside the gene matches: 13. The CDR3, as DNA: TGTGCCAGCAGCCCCGCGGGGCAGGGGGCAGGTGGCTACACCTTC. Translation gives CASSPAGQGAGGYTF.

The chain couples TRBV28 to TRBJ1-2; the D is unclear. CDR3 length: 14 residues. Germline loops: CDR1 MDHEN, CDR2 SYDVKM. V was clipped by 2 bases and J by 8 bases, with 15 bases between them. This chain's CDR3 is CASSLVPPADGYTF. DNA of the CDR3: TGTGCCAGCAGTTTAGTTCCCCCGGCAGACGGCTACACCTTC.

This chain links TRBV5-1 with TRBJ2-7; D gene uncertain. The germline V and J ends were trimmed by 0 bases and 2 bases, with 6 bases remaining between them. The CDR3 totals 13 residues. In germline, CDR1 is SGHRS, CDR2 YFSETQ. Written as DNA, the CDR3 is TGCGCCAGCAGCTTGGAAGGCCCCTACGAGCAGTACTTC. This gives the protein CASSLEGPYEQYF.

CDR3 DNA: TGTGCCAGCTCACCCGGGATAGGGGACGGTGAGCAGTTCTTC. Its translation is CASSPGIGDGEQFF. V is TRBV18 and J is TRBJ2-1; D may be TRBD1 or TRBD2 (5 bases each). From germline, CDR1 is KGHSH and CDR2 LQKENI. The CDR3 runs to 14 residues. V shed 3 bases and J shed 9 bases, with 15 bases lying between them. The full variable domain, in which reference TRBV18 and TRBJ2-1 provide the parts outside the CDR3, is NAGVMQNPRHLVRRRGQEARLRCSPMKGHSHVYWYRQLPEEGLKFMVYLQKENIIDESGMPKERFSAEFPKEGPSILRIQQVVRGDSAAYFCASSPGIGDGEQFFGPGTRLTVL.

The chain is built from TRBV5-1 and TRBJ1-1; D remains unclear. Germline CDR1 and CDR2: SGHRS and YFSETQ. With 0 bases removed from V and 0 bases from J, the gap between germline ends came to 15 bases. This CDR3 has 17 residues. The CDR3 protein is CASSLGRNQAMNTEAFF. CDR3 DNA sequence: TGCGCCAGCAGCTTGGGGCGGAACCAGGCCATGAACACTGAAGCTTTCTTT.

This chain joins TRBV27 and TRBJ2-7, with 7 bases fitting TRBD2. Germline-derived CDR1 and CDR2 are MNHEY and SMNVEV (reference sequence). J lost 4 bases, V lost 4 bases, and 10 bases had no gene match. The CDR3 runs to 15 residues. In DNA, the CDR3 is TGTGCCAGCAGTTCCTTAAGCGGGATTGGTTACGAGCAGTACTTC. It codes for CASSSLSGIGYEQYF.

The J gene is TRBJ1-5, the V gene TRBV2; D ambiguous. The CDR3 contains 14 residues. CDR1 is SNHLY and CDR2 is FYNNEI in the germline V gene. Trimming stripped 4 bases from V and 2 bases from J, with 9 bases between. The CDR3 DNA reads as TGTGCCAGCAGTGCGGGGTATGGCAATCAGCCCCAGCATTTT. Residues: CASSAGYGNQPQHF.

This clone appeared once. This rearrangement joins TRBV5-4 to TRBJ2-2; D not resolved. This CDR3 is 14 amino acids long. The V end was cut by 4 bases, the J end by 6 bases, with 13 bases between. The germline gives CDR1 SGHNT, CDR2 YYREEE (reference sequence). The CDR3 region is CASSLDGRAGELFF. The CDR3, as DNA: TGTGCCAGCAGCCTAGATGGGCGCGCCGGGGAGCTGTTTTTT.